This T cell receptor beta chain came from a study of beta chain features in type 1 diabetes. Study information: The study examined 90 million to 130 million sorted cells across all samples.

Of the isolated RNA, all was reverse transcribed, and so the sequenced material was expressed TCRB transcripts. Assay: immunoSEQ multiplex PCR; the TCRdb copy retains only in-frame clones and omits some. The profile shows over 150,000 clones, about 7.3% of them singletons. In germline, CDR1 is GTSNPN, CDR2 SVGIG (reference sequence). The CDR3 is 16 residues long. V lost 4 bases to trimming and J lost 4 bases; unmatched junction nucleotides: 10. At least ten counts were recorded for this clone. The antigen is not known. Study-wide results and limits: VDJ junctions from patients with type 1 diabetes contained fewer insertions and more deletions.

This receptor was obtained from a man aged 18-30 years in good health. The chain uses TRBV30 and TRBJ2-3; 11 bases align to TRBD2. The sequencing sample was made of central memory CD4+ T cells from blood. CDR3 loop: CAWTRKLAGVADTQYF. The CDR3 DNA reads TGTGCCTGGACCCGAAAACTAGCGGGGGTTGCAGATACGCAGTATTTT.